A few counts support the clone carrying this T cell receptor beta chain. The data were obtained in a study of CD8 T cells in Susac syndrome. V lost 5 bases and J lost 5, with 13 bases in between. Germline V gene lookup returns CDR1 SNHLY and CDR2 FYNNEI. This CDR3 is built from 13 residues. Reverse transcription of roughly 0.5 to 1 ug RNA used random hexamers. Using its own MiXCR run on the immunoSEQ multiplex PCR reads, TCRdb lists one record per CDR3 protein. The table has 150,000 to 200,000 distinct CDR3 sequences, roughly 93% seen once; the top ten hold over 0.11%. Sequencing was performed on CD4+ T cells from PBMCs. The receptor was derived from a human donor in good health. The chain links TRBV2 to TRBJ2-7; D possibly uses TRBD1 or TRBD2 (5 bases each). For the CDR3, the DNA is TGTGCCAGCAGTCGGGACCGTGGGGACGAGCAGTACTTC. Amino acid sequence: CASSRDRGDEQYF.